The clone carrying this T cell receptor beta chain was detected many times. What it binds is unknown. Via MiXCR, TCRdb re-called the 5' RACE reads, giving one row per CDR3 protein. The data contain over 15,000 distinct CDR3 sequences, roughly 7% of them seen just once; the ten biggest clones take up 20% to 25%. Described time point: sample taken at primary tumor resection. Patients with untreated early-stage non-small cell lung cancer, numbering approximately 70, were the donors. Sequencing of whole RNA from tumor, nontumor lung or frozen PBMC involved no sorting. The sample originates from a study of spatial heterogeneity in lung cancer. Study-wide context: On average, each unique TCR and UMI combination appeared more than ten times in raw reads. Whole-study findings and limits: One measure, the expanded intratumoral alpha and beta TCR count, tracked tumor mutation counts.

The CDR3 runs 15 residues. V gave up 5 bases and J gave up 5 bases, with 19 bases separating them. The chain uses TRBV12-3 or TRBV12-4 and TRBJ2-7, with D tentatively TRBD1 or TRBD2 (5 bases each). The sequence was obtained from a female donor with early-stage non-small cell lung cancer. Sample: lung tumor tissue, taken at surgery. The CDR3: CASSTSGTGTNEQYF. The CDR3 bases are TGTGCCAGCAGTACATCCGGGACCGGTACAAACGAGCAGTACTTC.